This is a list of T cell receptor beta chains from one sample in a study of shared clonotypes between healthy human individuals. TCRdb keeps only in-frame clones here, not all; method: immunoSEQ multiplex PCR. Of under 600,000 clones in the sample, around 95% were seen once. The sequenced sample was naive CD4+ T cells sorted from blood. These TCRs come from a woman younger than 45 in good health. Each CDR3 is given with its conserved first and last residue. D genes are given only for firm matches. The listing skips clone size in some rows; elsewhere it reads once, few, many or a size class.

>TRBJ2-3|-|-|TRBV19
CASIGRSTDTQYF
TGTGCCAGTATAGGACGATCCACAGATACGCAGTATTTT
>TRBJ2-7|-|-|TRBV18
CASSPRRAEQYF
TGTGCCAGCTCACCAAGGAGGGCCGAGCAGTACTTC
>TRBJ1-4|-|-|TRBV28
CASSPGQPEKLFF
TGTGCCAGCAGTCCCGGACAGCCGGAAAAACTGTTTTTT
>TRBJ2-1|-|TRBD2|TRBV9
CASSGPQTSGRVDEQFF
TGTGCCAGCAGCGGGCCGCAGACTAGCGGGAGGGTCGATGAGCAGTTCTTC
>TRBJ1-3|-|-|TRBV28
CATSGAGQGNTIYF
TGTGCCACCTCGGGCGCAGGGCAGGGAAACACCATATATTTT
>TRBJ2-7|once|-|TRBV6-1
CASSEAGAGSYEQYF
TGTGCCAGCAGTGAAGCGGGAGCAGGCTCCTACGAGCAGTACTTC
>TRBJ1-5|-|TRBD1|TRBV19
CASSISGQGDYQPQHF
TGTGCCAGTAGTATAAGCGGACAGGGTGATTATCAGCCCCAGCATTTT
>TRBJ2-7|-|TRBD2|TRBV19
CASSYSGSSYEQYF
TGTGCCAGTAGTTATAGCGGGAGCTCCTACGAGCAGTACTTC
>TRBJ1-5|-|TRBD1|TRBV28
CASKGGDRDHQPQHF
TGTGCCAGCAAGGGGGGGGACAGGGACCATCAGCCCCAGCATTTT
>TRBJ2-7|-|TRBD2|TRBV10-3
CAISTGGSGRSYEQYF
TGTGCCATCAGTACCGGGGGCAGCGGGAGATCCTACGAGCAGTACTTC
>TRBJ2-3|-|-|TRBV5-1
CASSLGQFTDTQYF
TGCGCCAGCAGCTTGGGACAGTTCACAGATACGCAGTATTTT
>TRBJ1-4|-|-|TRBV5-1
CASSYNSGGEKLFF
TGCGCCAGCAGCTACAACTCGGGGGGTGAAAAACTGTTTTTT
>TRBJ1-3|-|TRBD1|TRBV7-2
CASSYGQGSGNTIYF
TGTGCCAGCAGCTATGGACAGGGATCTGGAAACACCATATATTTT